Included here is one T cell receptor (beta chain) sequence, with context. Its antigen is undetermined. Between the trimmed V and J ends, which lost 0 bases and 0 bases, there was a span of 9 bases. Germline V gene lookup returns CDR1 MNHEY and CDR2 SMNVEV (reference sequence). The CDR3 loop spans 16 amino acids. Here immunoSEQ multiplex PCR was the method, and the copy in TCRdb shows in-frame clones only, minus some. This sample has 9,900 or so clones, with approximately 78% found just once. This entry belongs to a study of immune evolution from preneoplasia to lung adenocarcinoma. Patient tissue came from resections in Japan or China, 2014–2017. General study results and limits: Top clone share appeared to fall from AAH through AIS, MIA, adenocarcinoma.

The clonotype was recovered from a person between 65 and 79 years old with lung adenocarcinoma. Sequencing was carried out using FFPE minimally invasive lung adenocarcinoma tissue. The chain combines TRBV27 with TRBJ1-5; D possibly corresponds to TRBD1 (5 bases). The CDR3 DNA is TGTGCCAGCAGTTTATCGGGAGGGGATAGCAATCAGCCCCAGCATTTT. This translates into CASSLSGGDSNQPQHF.